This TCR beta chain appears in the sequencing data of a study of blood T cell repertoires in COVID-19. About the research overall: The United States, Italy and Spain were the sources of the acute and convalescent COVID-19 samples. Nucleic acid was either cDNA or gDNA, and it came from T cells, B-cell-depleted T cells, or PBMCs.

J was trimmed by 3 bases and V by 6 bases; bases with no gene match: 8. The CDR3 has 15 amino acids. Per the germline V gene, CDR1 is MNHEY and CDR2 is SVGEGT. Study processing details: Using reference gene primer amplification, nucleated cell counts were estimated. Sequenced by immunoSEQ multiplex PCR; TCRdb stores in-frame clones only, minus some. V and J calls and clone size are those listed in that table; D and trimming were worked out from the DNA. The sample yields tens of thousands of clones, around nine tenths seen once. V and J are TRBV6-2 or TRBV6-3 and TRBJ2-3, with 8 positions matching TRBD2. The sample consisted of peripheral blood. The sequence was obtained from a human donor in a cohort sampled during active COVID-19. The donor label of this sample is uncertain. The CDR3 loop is CASSRYGGGTDTQYF. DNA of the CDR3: TGTGCCAGCAGCCGCTACGGGGGGGGGACAGATACGCAGTATTTT.